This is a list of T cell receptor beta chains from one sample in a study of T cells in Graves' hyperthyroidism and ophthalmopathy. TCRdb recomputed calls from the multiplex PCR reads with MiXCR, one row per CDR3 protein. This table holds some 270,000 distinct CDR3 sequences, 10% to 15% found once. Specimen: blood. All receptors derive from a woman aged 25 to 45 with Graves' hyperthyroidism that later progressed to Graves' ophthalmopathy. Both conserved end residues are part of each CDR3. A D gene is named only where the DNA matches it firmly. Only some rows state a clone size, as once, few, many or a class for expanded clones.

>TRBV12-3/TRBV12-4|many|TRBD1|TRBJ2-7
TGTGCCAGCAGTTCTCCGGGACAGGGTCTTTTAGGCGAGCAGTACTTC
CASSSPGQGLLGEQYF
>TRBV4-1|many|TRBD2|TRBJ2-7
TGCGCCAGCAGCCAAGTTAGCGGGAGGGAGACCTACGAGCAGTACTTC
CASSQVSGRETYEQYF
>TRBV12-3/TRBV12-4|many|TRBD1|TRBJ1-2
TGTGCCAGCAGACAGGGGGCGCTCGGCTACACCTTC
CASRQGALGYTF
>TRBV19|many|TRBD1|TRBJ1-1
TGTGCCAGTAGTATTACCGGGACAGAGAACACTGAAGCTTTCTTT
CASSITGTENTEAFF
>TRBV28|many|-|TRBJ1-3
TGTGCCAGTATTCCGTACTCTGGAAACACCATATATTTT
CASIPYSGNTIYF
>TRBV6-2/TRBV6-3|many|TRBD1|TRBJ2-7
TGTGCCAGCAGTCACGACAGGGCCTACGAGCAGTACTTC
CASSHDRAYEQYF
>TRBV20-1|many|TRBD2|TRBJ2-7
TGCAGTGCTAGGCGAACTAGCGGGTTCGCCTACGAGCAGTACTTC
CSARRTSGFAYEQYF
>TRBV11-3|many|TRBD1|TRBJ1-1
TGTGCCAGCAGCTTAGACCCCGCGACAGGGGGCGAAAATGAAGCTTTCTTT
CASSLDPATGGENEAFF
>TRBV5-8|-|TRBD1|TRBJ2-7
TGTGCCAGCGGCCCAGGGACAGGGCCCCACGAGCAGTACTTC
CASGPGTGPHEQYF
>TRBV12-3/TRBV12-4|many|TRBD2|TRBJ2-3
TGTGCCAGCAACCTGGGCTTTTCTCGGGAGGGGAAAGATACGCAGTATTTT
CASNLGFSREGKDTQYF
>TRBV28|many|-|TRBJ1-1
TGTGCCAGCAGTGTCAGGCTTCTGAACACTGAAGCTTTCTTT
CASSVRLLNTEAFF
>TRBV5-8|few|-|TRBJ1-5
TGTGCCAGCAGCCGGGGGGGTGGTCAGGTCAGCAATCAGCCCCAGCATTTT
CASSRGGGQVSNQPQHF
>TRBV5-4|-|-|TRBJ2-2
TGTGCCAGCAGCCAGGGAGGAGTAGCCGGGGAGCTGTTTTTT
CASSQGGVAGELFF
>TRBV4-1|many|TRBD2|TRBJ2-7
TGCGCCAGCAGCCAATCCATGACTAGCGGGAGTGACGAGCAGTACTTC
CASSQSMTSGSDEQYF
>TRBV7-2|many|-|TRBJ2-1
TGTGCCAGCAGCTTAGACCAGCAGTTCTTC
CASSLDQQFF
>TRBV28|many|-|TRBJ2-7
TGTGCCAGCACTCTAGCAAGTGCCCAAGGCTACGAGCAGTACTTC
CASTLASAQGYEQYF
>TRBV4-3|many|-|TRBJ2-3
TGCGCCAGCAGCCCCATGGGGGGAACCGCAAGCACAGATACGCAGTATTTT
CASSPMGGTASTDTQYF
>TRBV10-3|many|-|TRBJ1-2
TGTGCCATCAGTGGTGAGAACTATGGCTACACCTTC
CAISGENYGYTF
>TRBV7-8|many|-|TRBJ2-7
TGTGCCAGCAGCTTAGGTTCGACGGAAGGTCCCTACGAGCAGTACTTC
CASSLGSTEGPYEQYF
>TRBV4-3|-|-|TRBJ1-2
TGCGCCAGCAGCCAAGATTCCCTCTATGGCTACACCTTC
CASSQDSLYGYTF
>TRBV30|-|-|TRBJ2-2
TGTGCCTGGAGCTTGGGTAGCACCGGGGAGCTGTTTTTT
CAWSLGSTGELFF
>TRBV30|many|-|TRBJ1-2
TGTGCCTGGATAGTCGTGGGCATTGACTATGGCTACACCTTC
CAWIVVGIDYGYTF
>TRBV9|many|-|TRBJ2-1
TGTGCCAGCAGCCCCGGAGTCAGTGAGCAGTTCTTC
CASSPGVSEQFF
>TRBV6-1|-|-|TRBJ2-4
TGTGCCAGCAGAGAGGGCACAGGAAAAAACATTCAGTACTTC
CASREGTGKNIQYF
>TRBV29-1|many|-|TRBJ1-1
TGCAGCGCCAGCGCCACGGGAGGGGCTCTCCCCGAGGCTTTCTTT
CSASATGGALPEAFF
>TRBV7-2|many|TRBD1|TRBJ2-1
TGTGCCAGCAGCCCCTTCGAGTCACAGGGGTATGATGAGCAGTTCTTC
CASSPFESQGYDEQFF
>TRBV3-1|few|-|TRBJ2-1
TGTGCCAGCAGCGTAGAGTGGCGGAGCTCCTACAATGAGCAGTTCTTC
CASSVEWRSSYNEQFF
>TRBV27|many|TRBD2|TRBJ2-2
TGTGCCAGCAGTTTATTCAGCGGGAAGAACACCGGGGAGCTGTTTTTT
CASSLFSGKNTGELFF
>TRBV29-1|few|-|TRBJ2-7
TGCAGCGTTGACCGGGGATTTGGTGGCGAGCAGTACTTC
CSVDRGFGGEQYF
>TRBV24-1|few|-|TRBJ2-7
TGTGCCACCAGTAATCCAACCGCCCCCTACGAGCAGTACTTC
CATSNPTAPYEQYF
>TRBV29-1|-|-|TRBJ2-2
TGCAGCGGTCAGACCCCGGGATTTGACACCGGGGAGCTGTTTTTT
CSGQTPGFDTGELFF
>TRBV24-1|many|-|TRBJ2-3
TGTGCCACCAGTGATTTAGGTCCTCGCACAGATACGCAGTATTTT
CATSDLGPRTDTQYF
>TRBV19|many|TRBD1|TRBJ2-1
TGTGCCAGTAGTCCCCAGGACAGGTACAATGAGCAGTTCTTC
CASSPQDRYNEQFF
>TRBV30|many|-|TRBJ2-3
TGTGCCTGGAGCGAAGTTCCTCGAGATACGCAGTATTTT
CAWSEVPRDTQYF
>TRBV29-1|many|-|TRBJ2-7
TGCAGCGTTGTAGGGAGTAACTCCTACGAGCAGTACTTC
CSVVGSNSYEQYF
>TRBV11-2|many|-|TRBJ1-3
TGTGCCAGCAGCTTAGTACCGCGGGAGGGCGGAAACACCATATATTTT
CASSLVPREGGNTIYF
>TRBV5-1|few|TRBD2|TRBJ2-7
TGCGCCAGCAGCCCAGGACAGATCGCTAGCGGGGGCAACTCCTACGAGCAGTACTTC
CASSPGQIASGGNSYEQYF
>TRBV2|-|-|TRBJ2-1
TGTGCCAGCAGTGAAGCACGTTCTACCCCCTACAATGAGCAGTTCTTC
CASSEARSTPYNEQFF
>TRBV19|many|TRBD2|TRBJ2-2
TGTGCCAGTAGTCTACTAGCGGGATCGAACGGGGAGCTGTTTTTT
CASSLLAGSNGELFF
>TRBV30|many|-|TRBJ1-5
TGTGCCTGGAGTTTCGGGACACCCGGGCATCAGCCCCAGCATTTT
CAWSFGTPGHQPQHF